This T cell receptor (beta chain) came from a study of long-term antiretroviral therapy in people with HIV. Study results and caveats: ART was followed by higher diversity that remained below transplant donor controls. Pre-ART clonal expansion yielded clones that dominated the repertoire at all time points. Whereas controls had wider CDR3 length ranges, HIV repertoires had narrower ones.

A note on this clone: As yet, its antigen is unknown.

Trimming removed 8 bases from V and 7 bases from J, with 5 bases in between. The germline CDR1 and CDR2 sequences are MNHEY and SVGAGI. The CDR3 is 10 residues long. Run at survey level, the immunoSEQ assay was version v3.0. Repertoires were generated with immunoSEQ multiplex PCR, while TCRdb's copy carries only in-frame clones and drops some. The profile shows about 32,000 clones, 90% to 95% of them singletons. The sequence came from a woman in her fifties or sixties with HIV. The material sequenced was unsorted PBMCs, taken 4.1 years after starting antiretroviral therapy. The chain recombines TRBV6-5 with TRBJ2-2, with D hard to call. CDR3: CASGIGELFF. CDR3 coding DNA: TGTGCCAGCGGAATCGGGGAGCTGTTTTTT.